This passage covers 20 T cell receptor beta chains from one sample sequenced in a study of shared clonotypes between healthy human individuals. Assay: immunoSEQ multiplex PCR; the TCRdb copy retains only in-frame clones and omits some. The sample includes over 400,000 clones, 95% to 96% of them seen just once. The specimen sequenced was naive CD4+ T cells sorted from blood. The subset is: CD45RA+ positively selected. The receptors here all came from a woman in her 30s in good health.

V is TRBV28 and J is TRBJ1-4; D remains unclear. CDR1 MDHEN and CDR2 SYDVKM come from the germline V gene. V lost 9 bases and J lost 0, with 8 bases in between. This CDR3 spans 13 amino acids. The CDR3 nucleotides read TGTGCCAGTGAAGATGCAACTAATGAAAAACTGTTTTTT. This sequence encodes CASEDATNEKLFF. Filled out from reference TRBV28 and TRBJ1-4, the complete variable domain reads DVKVTQSSRYLVKRTGEKVFLECVQDMDHENMFWYRQDPGLGLRLIYFSYDVKMKEKGDIPEGYSVSREKKERFSLILESASTNQTSMYLCASEDATNEKLFFGSGTQLSVL.

The chain carries TRBV6-6 and TRBJ2-1, with a weak D call TRBD1 (6 bases). The CDR3 is made up of 16 amino acids. The ends were cut back, 6 bases at V and 1 base at J, with 16 bases in the middle. Germline CDR1 reads MNHNY; CDR2 reads SVGAGI (reference sequence). This chain's CDR3 is CASRPQGRWSYNEQFF. Here the CDR3 DNA reads TGTGCCAGCAGACCTCAGGGGCGCTGGTCCTACAATGAGCAGTTCTTC.

CDR3 bases: TGTGCCAGCAGTCTAGCGGGAGTGGAGACCCAGTACTTC. Translating it yields CASSLAGVETQYF. The chain carries TRBV5-6 and TRBJ2-5; 10 positions agree with TRBD2. Losses at the gene ends were 5 bases for V and 5 bases for J; bases not matched to a gene: 3. There are 13 residues in the CDR3. Germline V gene sequence: CDR1 SGHDT, CDR2 YYEEEE.

This chain links TRBV19 with TRBJ1-5, with TRBD1 identical over 11 bases. The CDR3 is 18 residues long. Germline V CDR1 and CDR2: LNHDA, SQIVND (reference sequence). Losses at the gene ends were 3 bases for V and 2 bases for J; bases not matched to a gene: 9. DNA of the CDR3: TGTGCCAGTAGTATTCGGACAGGGGGCGTTATCGGCAATCAGCCCCAGCATTTT. Translating it yields CASSIRTGGVIGNQPQHF.

The V and J genes are TRBV7-8 and TRBJ1-5, with 8 bases aligning to TRBD1. Germline V gene lookup returns CDR1 SGHVS and CDR2 FQNEAQ. The CDR3 covers 15 residues. V shed 7 bases, J shed 2 bases, and the junction held 7 bases outside the gene matches. The CDR3 here is CASTRQGIGNQPQHF. In nucleotides, the CDR3 is TGTGCCAGCACCCGACAGGGGATCGGCAATCAGCCCCAGCATTTT.

The chain uses TRBV28 and TRBJ2-5; 9 bases are a match to TRBD2. V dropped 6 bases and J dropped 5; count of bases not matched to a gene: 10. CDR1 is MDHEN and CDR2 is SYDVKM in the germline V gene. This CDR3 has 15 residues. The CDR3 region is CASSPPGLALETQYF. Here the CDR3 DNA reads TGTGCCAGCAGCCCACCGGGACTAGCTTTGGAGACCCAGTACTTC.

The chain has TRBV30 and TRBJ2-3; D is uncertain. Trimming shortened V by 2 bases and J by 5 bases, and 17 bases separated the two germline ends. The V gene's germline CDR1 is GTSNPN and CDR2 SVGIG (reference sequence). This CDR3 is 15 amino acids long. The CDR3 here is CAWSRTVLRGDTQYF. DNA of the CDR3: TGTGCCTGGAGTCGGACGGTCCTCCGAGGAGATACGCAGTATTTT.

The chain has TRBV5-6 and TRBJ2-3; 10 bases are a match to TRBD1. Trimming cost V 2 bases and J 2 bases; bases outside gene matches: 5. This CDR3 has 16 amino acids. Looked up from germline, CDR1 is SGHDT and CDR2 is YYEEEE. This CDR3 reads CASSFRGTGDTDTQYF. The CDR3 nucleotides read TGTGCCAGCAGCTTTCGTGGGACAGGGGACACAGATACGCAGTATTTT.

The V and J genes are TRBV27 and TRBJ2-2; D is possibly TRBD2 (6 bases). CDR3 length: 16 amino acids. Germline lookup yields CDR1 MNHEY and CDR2 SMNVEV (reference sequence). Trimming took off 1 base at V and 4 bases at J, with 13 bases between the two ends. CDR3: CASSLYRGSITGELFF. In nucleotides, the CDR3 is TGTGCCAGCAGTTTATATCGGGGGAGTATCACCGGGGAGCTGTTTTTT.

The J gene is TRBJ2-5, the V gene TRBV5-4; no definite D call. Germline CDR1 reads SGHNT; CDR2 reads YYREEE (reference sequence). The CDR3 loop spans 14 amino acids. The V gene lost 0 bases and the J gene lost 1 base, with 7 bases spanning the gap. CDR3 nucleotides: TGTGCCAGCAGCTTGGGGCAGCCCCAAGAGACCCAGTACTTC. Amino acids: CASSLGQPQETQYF.

The rearrangement uses TRBV5-4 and TRBJ2-2; TRBD1 matches 9 bases. Germline-derived CDR1 and CDR2 are SGHNT and YYREEE (reference sequence). V shed 3 bases, J shed 2 bases, and the junction held 8 bases outside the gene matches. The CDR3 loop spans 17 amino acids. The CDR3 coding sequence is TGTGCCAGCAGCTATAGATGGACAGGGGATAACACCGGGGAGCTGTTTTTT. This encodes CASSYRWTGDNTGELFF.

This clone is a singleton in its sample. The chain has TRBV7-9 and TRBJ2-7, with D maybe TRBD2 (6 bases). Trimming pared 4 bases from V and 2 bases from J, leaving 9 bases between. The CDR3 covers 13 residues. Looked up from germline, CDR1 is SEHNR and CDR2 is FQNEAQ (reference sequence). The CDR3 DNA is TGTGCCAGCAGCTCCGGACTACCCTACGAGCAGTACTTC. It encodes CASSSGLPYEQYF.

A remark on this clone: The same CDR3 arises from other DNA sequences in this sample as well. The chain carries TRBV28 and TRBJ1-2, with D unclear. The CDR3 covers 12 residues. CDR1 and CDR2 from the germline V gene are MDHEN and SYDVKM. V was clipped by 4 bases and J by 4 bases, with 7 bases between them. The CDR3 region is CASSSRGYGYTF. For the CDR3, the DNA is TGTGCCAGCAGTTCGCGGGGCTATGGCTACACCTTC.

This chain joins TRBV28 and TRBJ1-1; D unresolved. CDR3 length: 11 amino acids. Germline V lookup: CDR1 MDHEN, CDR2 SYDVKM. V was cut by 7 bases and J by 7 bases, with 10 bases left in between. CDR3 sequence (DNA): TGTGCCAGCACCAGCTACTATGAAGCTTTCTTT. Translated: CASTSYYEAFF. The whole variable domain, remainder taken from reference TRBV28 and TRBJ1-1, is DVKVTQSSRYLVKRTGEKVFLECVQDMDHENMFWYRQDPGLGLRLIYFSYDVKMKEKGDIPEGYSVSREKKERFSLILESASTNQTSMYLCASTSYYEAFFGQGTRLTVV.

The chain uses TRBV28 and TRBJ2-7, with D possibly being TRBD2 (6 bases). This CDR3 has 14 residues. V was trimmed by 6 bases and J by 1 base, leaving 13 bases between them. The germline V gene encodes CDR1 MDHEN and CDR2 SYDVKM. DNA for the CDR3: TGTGCCAGCAGCCCCGGGGGAAGATCCTACGAGCAGTACTTC. The encoded protein is CASSPGGRSYEQYF.

The rearrangement joins TRBV23-1 to TRBJ1-4; 7 bases fit TRBD1. TRBV23-1 is identified as an open reading frame with a role that is uncertain. The CDR3 is 23 residues long. The ends lost 3 bases at V and 0 bases at J; junction bases unmatched: 25. CDR3 in DNA: TGCGCCAGCAGTCAGGGAGATCGACAGGGTTGTCTTAGGGACCCGGCAACTAATGAAAAACTGTTTTTT. Its translation: CASSQGDRQGCLRDPATNEKLFF.

This rearrangement joins TRBV19 to TRBJ2-3; D remains unclear. This CDR3 has 15 amino acids. CDR1 LNHDA and CDR2 SQIVND come from the germline V gene (reference sequence). The V end was cut by 3 bases, the J end by 2 bases, with 12 bases between. The CDR3 here is CASSIQPGPTDTQYF. DNA for the CDR3: TGTGCCAGTAGTATCCAACCCGGACCCACAGATACGCAGTATTTT.

This rearrangement joins TRBV6-1 to TRBJ2-1; TRBD2 matches at 11 bases. This CDR3 spans 13 amino acids. Germline V gives CDR1 MNHNS, CDR2 SASEGT. The V segment lost 5 bases and the J segment 10 bases; nucleotides outside the gene matches: 4. CDR3 amino acids: CASSLAGGGEQFF. DNA for the CDR3: TGTGCCAGCAGTTTAGCGGGAGGGGGAGAGCAGTTCTTC.

DNA for the CDR3: TGTGCCAGCAGCTCACATGCTAGCGGAAACACAGATACGCAGTATTTT. Protein sequence: CASSSHASGNTDTQYF. This chain uses TRBV7-3 with TRBJ2-3, with 7 nucleotides matching TRBD2. This CDR3 comprises 16 residues. CDR1 is SGHTA and CDR2 is FQGTGA in the germline V gene. V trimming: 4 bases; J trimming: 2 bases; junction bases outside the gene matches: 9.

This chain links TRBV19 with TRBJ2-5; D uncertain. V was trimmed by 5 bases and J by 5 bases, leaving 12 bases between them. Germline V gene sequence: CDR1 LNHDA, CDR2 SQIVND (reference sequence). CDR3 length equals 13 residues. CDR3 in DNA: TGTGCCAGTAGTGGATTTCTCGCGGAGACCCAGTACTTC. Translating gives CASSGFLAETQYF.